This TCR beta chain was obtained from a study of T-cell reconstitution after alpha-beta-depleted transplantation in children (dated by TCRdb to 2016 to 2017). Turning to the overall study: Using TCR repertoire profiling, the study quantitatively followed how T-cell immune reconstitution unfolded in children after TCRalphabeta/CD19-depleted allogeneic hematopoietic cell transplantation.

Notes on this clonotype: What this receptor recognizes is not known. The sample holds no much larger clone one base away, and base qualities are not on file.

The library relied on PCR. Instrument on record: Illumina HiSeq 2500. TCR library preparation used molecular barcoding, with unique molecular identifiers applied to normalize quantification of the TCRbeta repertoire. Using fastp trimming at Q25 and MiXCR clonotype assembly, TCRdb reanalyzed the public sequencing data and kept in-frame beta chains. Identical CDR3 proteins give one entry, which carries the most common genes and DNA. Within this sample are around 580,000 distinct CDR3 sequences, with 27% of them counted one time only. Clones ranked in the top ten supply about 35% of the sample. Clipping removes 4 bases from V and 7 bases from J, with 13 as the unmatched junction base count. The CDR3 goes from the cysteine to the phenylalanine over 16 residues. Only the CDR3 DNA stays, 48 bases, in frame from base 1. Overall study outcomes, separate from this receptor: In some patients, the high TCRbeta diversity seen at day 60 was put down to recipient T cells and intrathymic progenitors that had survived conditioning. Hyperexpanded clone frequencies declined over subsequent months; after one year, T-cell counts and TCRbeta diversity were mostly attributed to newly produced T cells. About two months after transplant, the apparently early recovery of alphabetaT-cell counts reportedly depended on just several hundred clones that had expanded rapidly and came from non-depleted graft cells.

Taken with the paper, the label for treatment or condition translates to: allogeneic hematopoietic cell transplantation with graft depleted of TCRalphabeta T cells and CD19 B cells. Transplant recipients were children who received TCRalphabeta/CD19-depleted allogeneic hematopoietic cell grafts. This TCR came from a boy younger than two with Wiskott-Aldrich syndrome, due to receive a stem cell transplant. The sequenced sample was PBMCs, obtained before TCRalphabeta/CD19-depleted stem cell transplant. The chain was built from TRBV12-3 or TRBV12-4 and TRBJ2-1; TRBD1 aligns with 7 central bases. The CDR3 corresponds to CASSSWDSNLVNEQFF. The DNA sequence is TGTGCCAGCAGTTCATGGGACAGCAACTTGGTAAATGAGCAGTTCTTC.